The 3 T cell receptor beta chains presented below share a single source sample, sequenced in a study of cytomegalovirus exposure and HLA in healthy donors. The primer mix had 60 Vbeta and 13 Jbeta primers. Profiled with immunoSEQ multiplex PCR; TCRdb holds only in-frame clones, not every one. This table holds about 120,000 clones, 70% to 85% found once. Source material: PBMCs. These receptors originate from a human donor in good health.

V and J are TRBV2 and TRBJ1-4; 8 bases match TRBD1. The CDR3 consists of 16 residues. V lost 6 bases and J lost 6; bases outside the gene matches: 12. Germline loops: CDR1 SNHLY, CDR2 FYNNEI. CDR3: CASSVPGQARDEKLFF. The CDR3 DNA reads as TGTGCCAGCAGCGTCCCGGGACAGGCCAGGGATGAAAAACTGTTTTTT.

This chain links TRBV11-2 with TRBJ1-5; 8 nucleotides agree with TRBD1. Germline V CDR1 and CDR2: SGHAT, FQNNGV. V gave up 5 bases and J gave up 5 bases; unmatched junction bases: 8. The CDR3 extends over 15 amino acids. CDR3 in DNA: TGTGCCAGCAGCCCCGGGACAGGTATGCATCAGCCCCAGCATTTT. This gives the protein CASSPGTGMHQPQHF.

This chain uses TRBV29-1 with TRBJ2-2; a possible D gene is TRBD2 (5 bases). Deletions cut 4 bases from V and 7 bases from J, with 19 bases between. Germline V gene data show CDR1 as SQVTM and CDR2 as ANQGSEA. The CDR3 runs 15 residues. CDR3 in DNA: TGCAGCGTTGGCCTCCAAAGCGGCCGTGTCGGGGAGCTGTTTTTT. As protein: CSVGLQSGRVGELFF.